The 7 T cell receptor beta chains below were found in one sample sequenced in a study of shared clonotypes between healthy human individuals (dated by TCRdb to 2020 to 2022). Libraries were made using the immunoSEQ multiplex PCR assay. The table comes from immuneACCESS by way of TCRdb, which keeps in-frame sequences with V and J called. Part of the clones is missing from these tables; in studies checked, under half for an unresolved V gene and the rest for unknown reasons. The table for this sample lists about 100,000 clones; around 68% of them were counted only once. Together, the top ten hold approximately 50% of the sample. Source material: memory CD8+ T cells sorted from blood. The sample's cell subset or site label is to be understood as: CD45RO+ cells pooled with CCR7-negative TemRA cells. The receptors here all came from a young man in good health.

The V and J genes are TRBV10-2 and TRBJ2-6; 7 bases line up with TRBD2. Germline values: CDR1 WSHSY, CDR2 SAAADI. Trimming cost V 8 bases and J 7 bases; bases outside gene matches: 8. This CDR3 is built from 14 residues. CDR3 sequence reads: CASHGGVTANVLTF. The CDR3 DNA reads TGCGCCAGCCATGGGGGGGTTACAGCCAACGTCCTGACTTTC.

Points on this clone: This may arise from a read error, as a much more abundant clone is one base away. The chain employs TRBV28 and TRBJ1-5; TRBD1 agrees at 7 bases. Germline V lookup: CDR1 MDHEN, CDR2 SYDVKM. After removal of 7 bases from V and 2 bases from J, the junction contained 2 bases not matched to a gene. The CDR3 extends over 13 amino acids. DNA of the CDR3: TGTGCCAGCACCGGGACAGGCAATCAGCCCCAGCATTTT. Its protein product is CASTGTGNQPQHF.

This clone was counted only a few times. The chain links TRBV6-6 to TRBJ2-7, with 8 positions matching TRBD1. J gave up 6 bases and V 4 bases, and 11 bases lay outside the gene matches. Germline CDR1 MNHNY, CDR2 SVGAGI (reference sequence). The CDR3 extends over 15 amino acids. CDR3 region: CASSSRTGMRTEQYF. Written as DNA, the CDR3 is TGTGCCAGCAGTTCACGGACAGGGATGCGAACCGAGCAGTACTTC.

The gene calls are TRBV29-1 and TRBJ2-5, with 7 bases fitting TRBD2. V lost 7 bases, J lost 3 bases, and 2 bases stayed unmatched. CDR3 length equals 11 residues. CDR1 and CDR2 from the germline V gene are SQVTM and ANQGSEA. The CDR3 region is CSAGGEETQYF. In DNA form, the CDR3 reads TGCAGCGCTGGGGGGGAAGAGACCCAGTACTTC.

The rearrangement joins TRBV5-1 to TRBJ2-1; the match to TRBD1 covers 7 bases. V trimming: 3 bases; J trimming: 8 bases; junction bases outside the gene matches: 8. This CDR3 spans 14 amino acids. Germline V lookup: CDR1 SGHRS, CDR2 YFSETQ. CDR3 sequence reads: CASSYSTGSDEQFF. The DNA for the CDR3 is TGCGCCAGCAGCTACTCGACAGGGAGCGATGAGCAGTTCTTC.

The rearrangement links TRBV9 to TRBJ2-1; TRBD2 is a possible D gene (5 bases). Germline loops: CDR1 SGDLS, CDR2 YYNGEE. The CDR3 runs to 14 residues. Trimming removed 0 bases at V and 3 bases at J, with 7 bases between. CDR3 sequence: CASSVVGSYNEQFF. In DNA, the CDR3 is TGTGCCAGCAGCGTAGTGGGGAGCTACAATGAGCAGTTCTTC. Drawing the rest from reference TRBV9 and TRBJ2-1, the complete variable domain is DSGVTQTPKHLITATGQRVTLRCSPRSGDLSVYWYQQSLDQGLQFLIQYYNGEERAKGNILERFSAQQFPDLHSELNLSSLELGDSALYFCASSVVGSYNEQFFGPGTRLTVL.

The chain has TRBV29-1 and TRBJ2-1, with 10 bases identical to TRBD2. V was pared by 3 bases and J by 4 bases, with 3 bases of the junction left unmatched. Germline V gives CDR1 SQVTM, CDR2 ANQGSEA. The CDR3 totals 14 residues. In DNA, the CDR3 is TGCAGCGTTGACGGACTAGCGGAATACAATGAGCAGTTCTTC. Protein sequence: CSVDGLAEYNEQFF.